Below are 6 T cell receptor beta chains sequenced from a single sample in a study of identical twins (dated by TCRdb to the mid-2010s). Receptors were amplified or captured by 5' RACE. Reads for this sample came from an Illumina HiSeq 2000. The public sequencing data were trimmed at Q25 with fastp and processed into clonotypes with MiXCR by TCRdb, which kept only in-frame beta chains. For every CDR3 protein sequence, its rows merge into one entry that carries the most common genes and DNA. The sample data list hundreds of thousands of distinct CDR3 sequences, and 8.5% to 9.5% of these were observed just once. The ten largest account for 0.75% to 1% of the sample. The data also belong to a second study, concerning yellow fever vaccine responses in identical twins.

Sequenced: PBMCs. The receptors shown here come from a woman aged 18-29 years in good health.

The chain couples TRBV2 to TRBJ1-6; 12 nucleotides agree with TRBD1. V dropped 2 bases and J dropped 12; count of bases not matched to a gene: 5. Germline CDR1 and CDR2: SNHLY and FYNNEI. This CDR3 spans 15 amino acids. As DNA, the CDR3 is TGTGCCAGCAGTGAACTGGGGACAGGGGGCATACCCCTCCACTTT. This translates into CASSELGTGGIPLHF.

This clonotype was picked up a small number of times. The chain recombines TRBV20-1 with TRBJ1-2; unclear D gene. Germline loops: CDR1 DFQATT, CDR2 SNEGSKA (reference sequence). The CDR3 loop spans 14 amino acids. The ends were cut back, 0 bases at V and 5 bases at J, with 13 bases in the middle. CDR3: CSARDWAEEYGYTF. DNA of the CDR3: TGCAGTGCTAGAGATTGGGCAGAGGAGTATGGCTACACCTTC.

This rearrangement joins TRBV28 to TRBJ2-7; D may be TRBD2 (6 bases). Germline CDR1 reads MDHEN; CDR2 reads SYDVKM. Trimming took 5 bases from V and 3 from J, leaving 11 bases between them. CDR3 size: 13 residues. The CDR3 loop reads CASSGGNLYEQYF. The CDR3 bases are TGTGCCAGCAGTGGCGGGAACCTCTACGAGCAGTACTTC.

As DNA, the CDR3 is TGTGCCAGCAGCCCTGGGGCAGTTTTAAATCAGCCCCAGCATTTT. Translated, it gives CASSPGAVLNQPQHF. V gene TRBV12-3 or TRBV12-4 combines with J gene TRBJ1-5, with D perhaps TRBD1 (5 bases). With 6 bases removed from V and 4 bases from J, the gap between germline ends came to 16 bases. The CDR3 runs to 15 residues.

This clonotype showed up just a few times. A read error may account for a junction end that differs from germline. V gene TRBV11-3 combines with J gene TRBJ2-1, with a weak D call TRBD1 (6 bases). Germline V gene sequence: CDR1 SGHNT, CDR2 YENEEA. The CDR3 extends over 13 amino acids. CDR3 amino acids: CASSGGSSNEQFF. The CDR3 DNA is TGTGCCAGCAGCGGGGGCTCCTCCAATGAGCAGTTCTTC.

The chain employs TRBV28 and TRBJ1-5; D may be TRBD1 (5 bases). CDR3 length: 15 residues. Per germline, CDR1 MDHEN and CDR2 SYDVKM. Trimming cost V 3 bases and J 0 bases, with 9 bases left between them. The CDR3 DNA follows: TGTGCCAGCAGTTTGGGGACTTCTAGCAATCAGCCCCAGCATTTT. It specifies CASSLGTSSNQPQHF. Using reference TRBV28 and TRBJ1-5 for the parts outside the CDR3, the full variable domain is DVKVTQSSRYLVKRTGEKVFLECVQDMDHENMFWYRQDPGLGLRLIYFSYDVKMKEKGDIPEGYSVSREKKERFSLILESASTNQTSMYLCASSLGTSSNQPQHFGDGTRLSIL.